A selection of T cell receptor beta chains follows, all from one sample in a study of blood T cell repertoires in COVID-19. The repertoire was sequenced with immunoSEQ multiplex PCR; TCRdb's copy has only in-frame clones and lacks some. The table lists more than 250,000 clones, approximately 88% of them singletons. Sequenced sample: PBMCs or T cells enriched from blood (not recorded which). These receptors were collected from a woman between 40 and 50 years old with acute COVID-19. Each CDR3 is given with its conserved first and last residue. The D gene is left open where the match is weak. Rows give clone size only sometimes, using once, few, many, or a class for an expanded clone.

d_call	clone_size	v_call	j_call	cdr3_aa	cdr3_nt
NA	NA	TRBV5-1	TRBJ1-2	CASSSGGANYGYTF	TGCGCCAGCAGCTCCGGCGGGGCTAACTATGGCTACACCTTC
NA	NA	TRBV28	TRBJ1-2	CASRGSSRNYGYTF	TGTGCCAGCCGAGGGAGCAGCAGAAACTATGGCTACACCTTC
TRBD1	few	TRBV28	TRBJ1-5	CASSFAGQGNQPQHF	TGTGCCAGCAGTTTCGCGGGACAGGGAAATCAGCCCCAGCATTTT
NA	once	TRBV18	TRBJ1-1	CASSPKGYGTEAFF	TGTGCCAGCTCACCAAAGGGGTATGGCACTGAAGCTTTCTTT
NA	NA	TRBV28	TRBJ1-1	CASTDSSKVTEAFF	TGTGCCAGCACGGACAGCTCTAAGGTGACTGAAGCTTTCTTT
NA	once	TRBV28	TRBJ1-1	CASSSQPSPVAFF	TGTGCCAGCAGTTCGCAACCATCGCCAGTAGCTTTCTTT
NA	NA	TRBV15	TRBJ1-4	CATSRVPGQSNEKLFF	TGTGCCACCAGCAGAGTTCCCGGACAGTCTAATGAAAAACTGTTTTTT
NA	NA	TRBV19	TRBJ1-5	CASSQGRGQPQHF	TGTGCCAGTAGCCAGGGGCGAGGGCAGCCCCAGCATTTT
NA	once	TRBV3-1/TRBV3-2	TRBJ1-1	CASSRQISNTEAFF	TGTGCCAGCAGCCGACAGATATCGAACACTGAAGCTTTCTTT
NA	NA	TRBV19	TRBJ2-3	CASSLTDTQYF	TGTGCCAGTAGTCTCACAGATACGCAGTATTTT
TRBD1	NA	TRBV5-1	TRBJ1-1	CASRTGVNTEAFF	TGCGCCAGCCGGACAGGGGTTAACACTGAAGCTTTCTTT
TRBD1	once	TRBV28	TRBJ1-6	CASSLHRGNSPLHF	TGTGCCAGCAGTTTACACAGGGGGAATTCACCCCTCCACTTT
NA	NA	TRBV3-1/TRBV3-2	TRBJ1-2	CASSQGGHGPFNYGYTF	TGTGCCAGCAGCCAAGGGGGACATGGGCCCTTTAACTATGGCTACACCTTC
NA	many	TRBV30	TRBJ1-1	CAWSTAMNTEAFF	TGTGCCTGGAGTACAGCCATGAACACTGAAGCTTTCTTT
TRBD2	NA	TRBV28	TRBJ2-3	CATSGGGSTDTQYF	TGTGCCACCTCGGGCGGGGGTAGCACAGATACGCAGTATTTT
TRBD1	NA	TRBV2	TRBJ2-5	CASMLETGMGTQYF	TGTGCCAGCATGCTGGAGACAGGGATGGGGACCCAGTACTTC
TRBD1	NA	TRBV5-1	TRBJ1-4	CASSGNRGEKLFF	TGCGCCAGCAGCGGAAACAGGGGCGAAAAACTGTTTTTT
NA	NA	TRBV4-3	TRBJ1-4	CASSQVSASEEKLFF	TGCGCCAGCAGCCAAGTATCCGCGAGTGAGGAAAAACTGTTTTTT
NA	NA	TRBV11-2	TRBJ1-1	CASSFDGLGTEAFF	TGTGCCAGCAGCTTTGATGGGCTTGGCACTGAAGCTTTCTTT
TRBD2	NA	TRBV5-6	TRBJ2-1	CASMLRSGKDPFF	TGTGCCAGCATGCTACGTAGCGGGAAAGACCCGTTCTTC
NA	NA	TRBV11-2	TRBJ2-2	CASGGLNTGELFF	TGTGCCAGCGGGGGCTTGAACACCGGGGAGCTGTTTTTT
TRBD1	NA	TRBV7-8	TRBJ2-1	CASSFFSGQTFYNEQFF	TGTGCCAGCAGCTTCTTCTCGGGACAGACCTTCTACAATGAGCAGTTCTTC
NA	NA	TRBV7-3	TRBJ1-1	CASSSQGGYPNTEAFF	TGTGCCAGCAGCTCCCAAGGAGGTTACCCAAACACTGAAGCTTTCTTT
NA	once	TRBV7-9	TRBJ2-1	CASSSLHGVPNEQFF	TGTGCCAGCAGCTCCCTTCACGGGGTCCCAAATGAGCAGTTCTTC
TRBD1	once	TRBV11-1	TRBJ1-2	CATELDRGGGYTF	TGTGCCACCGAACTGGACAGGGGCGGAGGCTACACCTTC
NA	NA	TRBV6-5	TRBJ2-6	CASRAGSGANVLTF	TGTGCCAGCCGAGCAGGGTCTGGGGCCAACGTCCTGACTTTC
TRBD1	NA	TRBV19	TRBJ2-1	CATTNGPAGTAYNEQFF	TGTGCCACTACAAATGGCCCAGCCGGGACAGCTTACAATGAGCAGTTCTTC
NA	NA	TRBV4-1	TRBJ1-5	CASSLPTGDQPQHF	TGCGCCAGCAGCCTTCCTACCGGGGATCAGCCCCAGCATTTT
NA	NA	TRBV29-1	TRBJ1-1	CSVRQALTEAFF	TGCAGCGTTAGACAGGCTCTTACCGAAGCTTTCTTT
NA	NA	TRBV28	TRBJ1-2	CASSLRGLKLPGYTF	TGTGCCAGCAGTTTAAGGGGACTTAAATTGCCTGGCTACACCTTC
NA	once	TRBV12-3/TRBV12-4	TRBJ1-5	CASRAWSDQPQHF	TGTGCCAGCAGAGCCTGGTCGGATCAGCCCCAGCATTTT
TRBD2	NA	TRBV10-2	TRBJ2-7	CASSGGSGSKYEQYF	TGCGCCAGCAGTGGTGGGAGCGGGAGTAAGTACGAGCAGTACTTC
TRBD1	NA	TRBV25-1	TRBJ1-2	CASSFNRGDGYTF	TGTGCCAGCAGCTTCAACAGGGGTGATGGCTACACCTTC
NA	NA	TRBV4-1	TRBJ1-2	CASSLSWSRMAGVNNGYTF	TGCGCCAGCAGCCTCTCCTGGAGCAGGATGGCGGGGGTAAATAATGGCTACACCTTC
TRBD2	NA	TRBV28	TRBJ2-1	CASSQGVAGGNEQFF	TGTGCCAGCAGTCAAGGGGTAGCGGGAGGCAATGAGCAGTTCTTC
TRBD2	NA	TRBV7-9	TRBJ2-2	CASRFRRREKANTGELFF	TGTGCCAGCAGGTTCCGGCGGCGGGAGAAAGCGAACACCGGGGAGCTGTTTTTT
TRBD1	NA	TRBV28	TRBJ2-7	CASSLPQGTYEQYF	TGTGCCAGCAGTTTACCACAGGGGACCTACGAGCAGTACTTC
NA	NA	TRBV15	TRBJ1-3	CATSSIREAGNTIYF	TGTGCCACCAGCAGTATACGGGAGGCCGGAAACACCATATATTTT
NA	NA	TRBV20-1	TRBJ1-3	CSASRQEAGNTIYF	TGCAGTGCTAGTAGACAGGAGGCTGGAAACACCATATATTTT
TRBD1	once	TRBV27	TRBJ1-1	CASSFTGVWREAFF	TGTGCCAGCAGTTTCACAGGGGTTTGGCGTGAAGCTTTCTTT
TRBD1	NA	TRBV5-1	TRBJ1-2	CASSFNSGTADGYTF	TGCGCCAGCAGCTTTAATTCCGGGACAGCAGATGGCTACACCTTC